This TCR beta chain emerged from a study of blood T cells in healthy people across ages. Findings and caveats of the study: TCR beta diversity correlated strongly with naive T cell percentage. What prevented conclusive comparison of naive and antigen-experienced cells was that PBMCs were unsorted.

This clonotype was counted between two and nine times. The antigen remains unidentified. A second about 7 to 11 cycle PCR used barcoded and J-beta primers. With 12 random nucleotides, a template-switch adaptor tagged each individual cDNA molecule. Via MiXCR, TCRdb re-called the 5' RACE reads, giving one row per CDR3 protein. The data show 600,000 or so distinct CDR3 sequences, 20% to 25% seen once. This CDR3 is 15 amino acids long. After removal of 0 bases from V and 7 bases from J, the junction contained 3 bases not matched to a gene. Germline V gene data show CDR1 as SGDLS and CDR2 as YYNGEE. The receptor's source is a man in his 70s in good health. The rearrangement joins TRBV9 to TRBJ2-1; 11 positions agree with TRBD2. Specimen: blood. The CDR3 region has the DNA TGTGCCAGCAGCGTAGGGTCTAGCGGGAGGAATGAGCAGTTCTTC. As protein: CASSVGSSGRNEQFF.